This TCR beta chain stems from a study of shared T cell receptors in the human thymus. Assay used: immunoSEQ multiplex PCR; TCRdb lists only in-frame clones, some missing. Of some 700,000 clones in the sample, 70% to 90% were seen once. The trim removed 5 bases at V and 3 bases at J, leaving 12 bases unmatched. The CDR3 contains 16 residues. The germline V gene has CDR1 MDHEN and CDR2 SYDVKM. These data were also reused for a study on human thymus T cells. That report notes: The donors were infants in Finland with congenital heart defects, otherwise immunologically healthy. The source of the thymus tissue was resections taken during corrective heart surgery. Repertoires from thymus and blood appeared to show biased V and J gene usage. Related research has reported that thymic repertoires overlap highly among unrelated individuals.

The genes are TRBV28 and TRBJ1-2, with TRBD1 matching over 7 bases. This receptor was obtained from a girl under three years old with a congenital heart defect. The sequenced material came from thymocytes. The CDR3 DNA follows: TGTGCCAGCAGTCACGACCAGGACAGGACCGACTATGGCTACACCTTC. As protein: CASSHDQDRTDYGYTF.